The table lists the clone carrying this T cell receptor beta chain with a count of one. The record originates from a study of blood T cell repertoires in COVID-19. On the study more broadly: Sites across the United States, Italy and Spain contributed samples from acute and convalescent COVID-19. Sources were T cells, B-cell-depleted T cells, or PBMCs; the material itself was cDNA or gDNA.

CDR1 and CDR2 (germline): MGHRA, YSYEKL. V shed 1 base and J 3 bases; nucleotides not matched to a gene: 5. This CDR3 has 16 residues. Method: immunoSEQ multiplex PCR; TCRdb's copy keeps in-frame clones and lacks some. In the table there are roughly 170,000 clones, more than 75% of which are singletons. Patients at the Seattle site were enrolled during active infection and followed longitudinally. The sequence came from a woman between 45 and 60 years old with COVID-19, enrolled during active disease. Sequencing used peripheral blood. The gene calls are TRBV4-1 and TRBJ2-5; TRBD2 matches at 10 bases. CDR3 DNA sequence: TGCGCCAGCAGCCAAGGGGAGCGGGGGGGAAAAGAGACCCAGTACTTC. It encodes CASSQGERGGKETQYF.